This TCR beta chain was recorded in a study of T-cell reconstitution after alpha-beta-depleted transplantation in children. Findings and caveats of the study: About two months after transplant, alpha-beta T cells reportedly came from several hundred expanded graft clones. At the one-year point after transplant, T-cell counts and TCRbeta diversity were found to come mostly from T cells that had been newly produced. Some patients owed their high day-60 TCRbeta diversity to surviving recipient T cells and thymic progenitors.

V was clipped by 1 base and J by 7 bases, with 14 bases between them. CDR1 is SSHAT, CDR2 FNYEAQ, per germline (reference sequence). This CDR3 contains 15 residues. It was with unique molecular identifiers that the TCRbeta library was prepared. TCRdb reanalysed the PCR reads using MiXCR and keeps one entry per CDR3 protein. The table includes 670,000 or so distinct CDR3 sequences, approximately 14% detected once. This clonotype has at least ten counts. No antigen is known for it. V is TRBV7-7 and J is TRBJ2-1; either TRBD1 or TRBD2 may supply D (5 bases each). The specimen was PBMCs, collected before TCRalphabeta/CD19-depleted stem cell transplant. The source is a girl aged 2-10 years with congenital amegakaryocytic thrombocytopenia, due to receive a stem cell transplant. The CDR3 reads CASSLDGTPRNEQFF. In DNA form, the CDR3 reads TGTGCCAGCAGCTTAGATGGGACCCCTAGGAATGAGCAGTTCTTC.